One and the same sample provided the 6 T cell receptor beta chains below, sequenced in a study of T cells in Graves' hyperthyroidism and ophthalmopathy (dated by TCRdb to about 2019). Libraries were made using multiplex PCR. Sequencing relied on an Illumina HiSeq 2000. The TCR beta CDR3 regions were amplified from the RNA transcripts. The first round of RT-PCR for the TCR CDR3 was performed with the HTBI primer set and the Qiagen OneStep RT-PCR kit. The public reads were reprocessed in TCRdb via fastp at Q25 and MiXCR, keeping in-frame beta chains. All rows with the same CDR3 protein become a single entry with the most common DNA and genes. The sample table contains a few hundred thousand distinct CDR3 sequences; only one count was recorded for about 15% of them. The ten top clones hold around a fifth of the sample. Specimen: blood. All receptors come from a woman aged 30 to 39 with Graves' ophthalmopathy.

This clonotype has at least ten counts. The V gene is TRBV20-1, the J gene TRBJ2-5; D may be TRBD1 (7 bases). The CDR3 runs to 15 residues. V lost 2 bases and J 5 bases, leaving 18 bases between the germline ends. The germline CDR1 and CDR2 sequences are DFQATT and SNEGSKA (reference sequence). This CDR3 reads CSARTAQGGGETQYF. The CDR3, as DNA: TGCAGTGCTAGAACTGCCCAGGGGGGAGGTGAGACCCAGTACTTC.

This clonotype was detected ten times or more. The gene calls are TRBV12-3 or TRBV12-4 and TRBJ2-1; 7 bases fit TRBD1. The CDR3 spans 11 residues. The V gene end was trimmed by 5 bases and the J gene end by 10 bases; junction bases not matched to a gene: 2. Here the CDR3 reads CASSRGPEQFF. The CDR3 DNA follows: TGTGCCAGCAGTAGGGGGCCCGAGCAGTTCTTC.

Turning to this clonotype: A much larger clonotype is one base distant, so this may be a read error. This rearrangement joins TRBV11-3 to TRBJ2-7; weak D call: TRBD1 (6 bases). The CDR3 is made up of 15 amino acids. V shed 2 bases and J shed 1 base, with 12 bases lying between them. Germline CDR1 reads SGHNT; CDR2 reads YENEEA. CDR3 sequence (DNA): TGTGCCAGCAGCTTATCCCAGGGGCTGTCCTACGAGCAGTACTTC. This codes for CASSLSQGLSYEQYF.

The table lists this clonotype with many counts. The chain recombines TRBV6-1 with TRBJ2-4; no clear D gene. The V and J ends lost 9 bases and 0 bases respectively, with 12 bases between them. The V gene's germline CDR1 is MNHNS and CDR2 SASEGT. The CDR3 extends over 14 amino acids. DNA for the CDR3: TGTGCCAGTCACCTGGGATTAGCCAAAAACATTCAGTACTTC. Its translation is CASHLGLAKNIQYF.

This clonotype showed up just a few times. This sequence joins TRBV24-1 and TRBJ2-2, with 10 bases lining up with TRBD2. CDR1 is KGHDR, CDR2 SFDVKD, per germline. The CDR3 runs 17 residues. The J segment lost 1 base and the V segment lost 2 bases, leaving 3 bases of the junction unmatched. The CDR3 spells CATSDWASGGNTGELFF. The CDR3 DNA sequence: TGTGCCACCAGTGATTGGGCTAGCGGGGGGAACACCGGGGAGCTGTTTTTT.

Many counts were recorded for this clonotype. The V gene is TRBV28, the J gene TRBJ1-1; possibly TRBD1 for D (5 bases). The V and J ends lost 0 bases and 3 bases respectively, with 11 bases between them. The CDR3 is 15 residues long. From germline, CDR1 is MDHEN and CDR2 SYDVKM. CDR3 residues: CASSLWRGPYTEAFF. The CDR3 DNA reads TGTGCCAGCAGTTTATGGAGGGGCCCTTACACTGAAGCTTTCTTT.